A single sample gave rise to the 5 T cell receptor beta chains below, sequenced in a study of blood T cell repertoires in COVID-19. Libraries were prepared by immunoSEQ multiplex PCR; TCRdb keeps only in-frame clonotypes and omits some of them. The sample consists of about 410,000 clones, 75% to 90% of them appearing once. Sequencing was done on a sample of peripheral blood. The receptors were sampled from a woman aged 40 to 50 with COVID-19, enrolled during active disease.

The chain employs TRBV5-1 and TRBJ2-5, with 9 bases identical to TRBD2. With V trimmed by 4 bases and J by 5 bases, 12 bases remained unmatched. Germline V gene lookup returns CDR1 SGHRS and CDR2 YFSETQ. The CDR3 runs 16 residues. This CDR3 reads CASSIFPGLATETQYF. The CDR3 nucleotides read TGCGCCAGCAGCATATTCCCGGGACTAGCTACGGAGACCCAGTACTTC.

This clone has only one observation. The V and J genes are TRBV12-5 and TRBJ1-1; the D gene is possibly TRBD1 (6 bases). The CDR3 contains 15 residues. V was pared by 1 base and J by 0 bases, with 9 bases between. Germline CDR1 is LGHNT and CDR2 is FRNRAP. CDR3 residues: CASGLAGVMNTEAFF. The DNA for the CDR3 is TGTGCTAGTGGTTTGGCAGGGGTTATGAACACTGAAGCTTTCTTT.

The chain has TRBV7-8 and TRBJ2-6, with TRBD2 matching over 14 bases. The CDR3 consists of 19 residues. CDR1 is SGHVS and CDR2 is FQNEAQ in the germline V gene. With V trimmed by 1 base and J by 1 base, 3 bases remained unmatched. The CDR3 spells CASSLERTSGRSGANVLTF. CDR3 coding DNA: TGTGCCAGCAGCTTAGAGAGGACTAGCGGGAGGTCTGGGGCCAACGTCCTGACTTTC.

The chain couples TRBV20-1 to TRBJ1-1; D not certain. Per the germline V gene, CDR1 is DFQATT and CDR2 is SNEGSKA (reference sequence). This CDR3 is built from 11 residues. Trimming left V 6 bases short and J 0 bases short, with 5 bases between. CDR3 protein: CSARMNTEAFF. The CDR3 nucleotides read TGCAGTGCCCGTATGAACACTGAAGCTTTCTTT.

CDR3: CSGSFGNTIYF. In DNA form, the CDR3 reads TGCAGCGGGAGTTTTGGAAACACCATATATTTT. The chain uses TRBV29-1 and TRBJ1-3; no clear D. The CDR3 consists of 11 residues. Germline CDR1 is SQVTM and CDR2 is ANQGSEA. Trimming took off 7 bases at V and 3 bases at J, with 7 bases between the two ends. The variable domain in full, with the rest retrieved from reference TRBV29-1 and TRBJ1-3, is SAVISQKPSRDICQRGTSLTIQCQVDSQVTMMFWYRQQPGQSLTLIATANQGSEATYESGFVIDKFPISRPNLTFSTLTVSNMSPEDSSIYLCSGSFGNTIYFGEGSWLTVV.